This TCR beta chain was recovered during a study of T cells in Graves' hyperthyroidism and ophthalmopathy. Study as a whole: Peripheral blood was collected at initial diagnosis, before any treatment. Whole-study results and caveats: Classification by a 13 V-J model distinguished ophthalmopathy from stable hyperthyroidism.

The source material, RNA transcripts, was used to amplify TCR beta CDR3 regions. A first-round RT-PCR of the TCR CDR3 used the HTBI primer set. TCRdb called the multiplex PCR reads again in MiXCR, with one record for every CDR3 protein. Of more than 300,000 distinct CDR3 sequences listed, approximately 13% were seen once; the top ten hold 9% to 9.5%. With respect to this clonotype: The antigen is undetermined.

Trimming removed 2 bases from V and 8 bases from J, with 4 bases in between. CDR1 is WSHSY and CDR2 is SAAADI in the germline V gene. This CDR3 has 11 residues. What was sequenced was blood. This rearrangement joins TRBV10-2 to TRBJ2-1; D unresolved. This clonotype was sampled from a woman under 30 with Graves' hyperthyroidism. The CDR3 nucleotides are TGCGCCAGCAGTGAGGGCGATGAGCAGTTCTTC. This gives the protein CASSEGDEQFF.